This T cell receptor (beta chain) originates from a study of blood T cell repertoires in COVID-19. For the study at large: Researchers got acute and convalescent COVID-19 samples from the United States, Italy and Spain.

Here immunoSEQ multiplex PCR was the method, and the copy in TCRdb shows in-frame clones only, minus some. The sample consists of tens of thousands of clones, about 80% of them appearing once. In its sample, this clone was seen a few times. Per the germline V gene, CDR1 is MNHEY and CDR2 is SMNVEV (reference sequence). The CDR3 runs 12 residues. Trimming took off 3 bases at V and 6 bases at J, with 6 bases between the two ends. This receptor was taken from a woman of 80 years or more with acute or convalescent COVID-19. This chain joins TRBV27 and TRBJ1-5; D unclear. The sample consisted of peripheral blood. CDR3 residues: CASSLRGQPQHF. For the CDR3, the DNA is TGTGCCAGCAGTTTGAGAGGTCAGCCCCAGCATTTT.